Listed here are 9 T cell receptor beta chains from one sample, sequenced in a study of preoperative IRX-2 immunotherapy in early breast cancer (dated by TCRdb to between 2018 and 2020). Receptor libraries were prepared by the immunoSEQ multiplex PCR assay. Not all clones reach the TCRdb copy of this immuneACCESS table, which keeps in-frame sequences only. Checked studies attribute under half of the gap to unresolved V genes and leave the rest unexplained. Counted in this sample were about 23,000 clones; roughly nine tenths of them appeared once. The top ten constitute roughly 9% of the sample. The treatment or condition label, read with the paper, signifies: preoperative locoregional IRX-2 cytokine immunotherapy. Here the sequenced sample was tumor tissue, taken after IRX-2 immunotherapy. Receptors were obtained from a human donor with breast cancer.

The rearrangement joins TRBV5-1 to TRBJ2-3; unclear D gene. The germline V gene encodes CDR1 SGHRS and CDR2 YFSETQ. V was clipped by 1 base and J by 4 bases, with 7 bases between them. There are 13 residues in the CDR3. The CDR3, as DNA: TGCGCCAGCAGCTTGACCGCGGCAGATACGCAGTATTTT. Amino acids: CASSLTAADTQYF.

About this clone itself: Its ends do not fully match the called genes, so a read error is possible. The chain joins TRBV27 to TRBJ1-1, with D unclear. The germline V gene has CDR1 MNHEY and CDR2 SMNVEV (reference sequence). This CDR3 is 15 amino acids long. The CDR3 DNA reads TGTGCCAGCAGTCCCTTGGTCGACCGGAACGCTGAAGCTTTCTTT. This encodes CASSPLVDRNAEAFF.

The rearrangement joins TRBV5-1 to TRBJ2-5, with TRBD2 as a possible D gene (5 bases). Trimming removed 1 base from V and 5 bases from J, with 9 bases in between. The germline gives CDR1 SGHRS, CDR2 YFSETQ. The CDR3 is 13 residues long. CDR3 residues: CASSLLADETQYF. The CDR3 DNA is TGCGCCAGCAGCTTGCTAGCCGACGAGACCCAGTACTTC.

V gene TRBV2 combines with J gene TRBJ2-5; the match to TRBD1 covers 10 bases. V trimming: 6 bases; J trimming: 5 bases; junction bases outside the gene matches: 9. The CDR3 length is 15 residues. Germline assignment: CDR1 SNHLY and CDR2 FYNNEI. Here the CDR3 DNA reads TGTGCCAGCAGGGCGACCGGGACAGGGGCGGAGACCCAGTACTTC. This gives the protein CASRATGTGAETQYF.

CDR3 sequence (DNA): TGTGCCAGCGGGTTCGGAGCTAACTATGGCTACACCTTC. Protein sequence: CASGFGANYGYTF. The chain carries TRBV28 and TRBJ1-2; no clear D gene. The CDR3 runs to 13 residues. CDR1 is MDHEN, CDR2 SYDVKM, per germline. V was shortened by 8 bases and J by 0 bases, with 10 bases between the two germline ends.

The rearrangement joins TRBV19 to TRBJ2-5; TRBD2 matches 15 bases. V gave up 5 bases and J gave up 2 bases; unmatched junction bases: 3. Germline V gene lookup returns CDR1 LNHDA and CDR2 SQIVND (reference sequence). The CDR3 is 16 amino acids. CDR3 DNA sequence: TGTGCCAGTAGTGTAGGGACTAGCGGGGGGCAAGAGACCCAGTACTTC. Protein sequence: CASSVGTSGGQETQYF. The whole variable domain, remainder taken from reference TRBV19 and TRBJ2-5, is DGGITQSPKYLFRKEGQNVTLSCEQNLNHDAMYWYRQDPGQGLRLIYYSQIVNDFQKGDIAEGYSVSREKKESFPLTVTSAQKNPTAFYLCASSVGTSGGQETQYFGPGTRLLVL.

This chain links TRBV15 with TRBJ2-5, with TRBD2 matching over 11 bases. CDR1 is LNHNV and CDR2 is YYDKDF in the germline V gene (reference sequence). The CDR3 totals 15 residues. J was trimmed by 1 base and V by 4 bases; bases with no gene match: 2. This CDR3 is CATSIGTSGQETQYF. The CDR3 DNA sequence: TGTGCCACCAGCATCGGGACTAGCGGCCAAGAGACCCAGTACTTC.

This chain joins TRBV7-8 and TRBJ2-7; the D call may be TRBD1 or TRBD2 (5 bases each). The CDR3 is 14 residues long. Trimming cost V 2 bases and J 4 bases, with 12 bases left between them. Germline CDR1 reads SGHVS; CDR2 reads FQNEAQ. CDR3 residues: CASSLNRGPYEQYF. The CDR3 DNA is TGTGCCAGCAGCTTAAATCGGGGCCCATACGAGCAGTACTTC.

The genes are TRBV6-1 and TRBJ1-1; D uncertain. The germline V gene has CDR1 MNHNS and CDR2 SASEGT. The CDR3 is 13 residues long. Between the trimmed V and J ends, which lost 4 bases and 3 bases, there was a span of 9 bases. CDR3 nucleotide sequence: TGTGCCAGCAGTGGGGCCGGGGACACTGAAGCTTTCTTT. This sequence encodes CASSGAGDTEAFF.